This T cell receptor beta chain was sequenced in a study of OX40 agonist ivuxolimab in advanced cancers. General notes on the study: Ivuxolimab, which targeted the costimulatory receptor OX40 (CD134), was an agonistic, fully human IgG2 monoclonal antibody. Intravenous ivuxolimab was administered to patients every 2 weeks at six dose levels: 0.01, 0.1, 0.3, 1.5, 3 and 10 mg/kg. Of the approximately 50 dose-escalation patients, hepatocellular carcinoma was present in around 20, melanoma in approximately 15, renal cell carcinoma in 9 and head and neck cancer in 9. A male proportion of approximately 83% and a mean age of around 60 years, ranging from 23 to 79, were recorded for the dose-escalation cohort. Prior anti-PD-1, anti-PD-L1 or anti-CTLA-4 therapy was permitted, and checkpoint inhibitors had been received by approximately 39% of dose-escalation patients. Partial responses occurred in three dose-escalation patients: two with cutaneous melanoma and one with hepatocellular carcinoma. Peripheral TCRbeta sequencing was intended to test whether TCR sequence diversity was altered and clonal T-cell expansion was caused by ivuxolimab. The paper describes the monotherapy dose-escalation part (N = 52 patients) of the phase I trial of ivuxolimab.

Patients with a history of autoimmune disease or receiving systemic immunosuppression were excluded from the trial. Peripheral blood for TCR sequencing was drawn from every dose cohort at baseline, at cycle 4 day 1 and at cycle 7 day 1. The samples were taken from a phase I, first-in-human, multicenter, open-label dose-escalation trial of ivuxolimab. Adults with locally advanced or metastatic melanoma, renal cell, hepatocellular, or head and neck squamous cell carcinoma were enrolled in the trial. Before TCR sequencing, CD4+ T cells and CD8+ T cells were sorted from peripheral blood as separate populations. Study-wide conclusions, independent of this receptor: At doses of 0.1 to 3.0 mg/kg, clonal expansion of both CD4+ and CD8+ blood T cells was observed from baseline to week 6. The antigen specificity of the peripheral T cells that underwent clonal expansion was not determined. Low levels of normalized T-cell clonal expansion were also seen in some patients who did not respond. Partial responders in the 0.1-3.0 mg/kg groups had among the lowest normalized peripheral clonal expansion, especially among CD8+ T cells. After ivuxolimab, expanded clones were on average more numerous among CD8+ T cells than among CD4+ T cells.

Genomic DNA was isolated from the sorted cells so that the TCRbeta CDR3 region could be sequenced. The immunoSEQ Assay was used to sequence the TCRbeta CDR3 regions. TCRdb retrieved this table from immuneACCESS and kept in-frame rearrangements only. Not all clones are present; in checked studies, unresolved V genes account for under half, and no reason is known for the remainder. The sample contains 65,000 to 70,000 clones, around 91% of them found a single time. Together, the top ten hold about 6.5% of the sample. V drops 0 bases and J drops 2 bases, leaving 10 bases in between. The germline V gene specifies SQVTM as CDR1 and ANQGSEA as CDR2. From the cysteine up to the phenylalanine, the CDR3 has a length of 14 residues. Only the CDR3 region is kept as DNA, spanning 42 bases read in frame from base 1. Of note for this clone: The target of this receptor is not known. The sample holds no much larger clone one base away, and base qualities are not on file.

Recombination connected TRBV29-1 to TRBJ1-1; the D gene cannot be named for sure. This receptor was obtained from an adult with an advanced solid tumor such as melanoma, head and neck, liver or kidney cancer. The sample in question was CD4+ or CD8+ T cells sorted from blood, obtained in a trial of the OX40 agonist ivuxolimab. The CDR3 reads CSVEDKVTNTEAFF. The nucleotides are TGCAGCGTTGAAGATAAAGTAACCAACACTGAAGCTTTCTTT.